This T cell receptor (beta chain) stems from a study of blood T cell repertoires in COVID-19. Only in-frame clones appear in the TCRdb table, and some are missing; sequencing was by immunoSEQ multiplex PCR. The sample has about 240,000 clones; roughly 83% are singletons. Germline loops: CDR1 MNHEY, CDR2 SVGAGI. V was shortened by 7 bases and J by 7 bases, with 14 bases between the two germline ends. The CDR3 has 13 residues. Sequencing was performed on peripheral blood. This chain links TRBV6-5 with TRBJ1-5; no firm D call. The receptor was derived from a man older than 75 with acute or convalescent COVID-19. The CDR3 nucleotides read TGTGCCAGCACGGCCAGGTCTGGGCAGCCCCAGCATTTT. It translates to CASTARSGQPQHF.